This TCR beta chain was identified during a study of T-cell memory formation after mild COVID-19. Background on the study: The TCR clusters were mostly specific to one donor. General study results and limits: Several responding clones turned up in pre-infection memory, indicating that cross-reactive memory may have taken part. Shrinking CD4+ clones were chiefly CM and EM; CD8+ ones were chiefly EMRA.

This clonotype was recorded many times. Its antigen is as yet unknown. The germline V and J ends were trimmed by 1 base and 2 bases, with 12 bases remaining between them. The CDR3 runs 15 residues. Germline CDR1 and CDR2: SEHNR and FQNEAQ (reference sequence). One entry per CDR3 protein results from TCRdb running MiXCR on the 5' RACE reads. In the table there are about 300,000 distinct CDR3 sequences, roughly a fifth of which are singletons. Sequencing was done on a sample of PBMCs or a T cell subset sorted from them (not recorded which). The rearrangement uses TRBV7-9 and TRBJ2-7; D unresolved. The clonotype was recovered from a young man who had mild COVID-19 (a few samples of this study predate the infection). Cell type and time point are not known. The CDR3 DNA sequence: TGTGCCAGCAGCTTAGTGGGTGGTGGGGCCTACGAGCAGTACTTC. This codes for CASSLVGGGAYEQYF.